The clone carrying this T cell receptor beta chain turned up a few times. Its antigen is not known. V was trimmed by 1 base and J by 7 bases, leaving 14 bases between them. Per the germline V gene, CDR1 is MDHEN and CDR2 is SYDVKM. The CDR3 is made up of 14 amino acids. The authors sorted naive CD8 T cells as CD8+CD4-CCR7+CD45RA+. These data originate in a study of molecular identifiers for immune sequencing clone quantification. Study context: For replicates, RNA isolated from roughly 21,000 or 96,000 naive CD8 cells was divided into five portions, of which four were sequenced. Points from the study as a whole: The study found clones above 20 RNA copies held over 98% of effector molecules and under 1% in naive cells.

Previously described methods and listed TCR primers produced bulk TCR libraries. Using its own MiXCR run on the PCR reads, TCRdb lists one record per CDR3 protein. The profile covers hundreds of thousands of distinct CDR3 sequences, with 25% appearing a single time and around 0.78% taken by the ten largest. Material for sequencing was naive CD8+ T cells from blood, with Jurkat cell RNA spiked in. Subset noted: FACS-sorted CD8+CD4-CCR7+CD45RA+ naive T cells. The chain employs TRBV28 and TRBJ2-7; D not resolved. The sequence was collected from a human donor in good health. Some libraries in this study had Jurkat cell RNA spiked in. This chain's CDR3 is CASSLSGVMGEQYF. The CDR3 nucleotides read TGTGCCAGCAGTTTATCAGGCGTCATGGGTGAGCAGTACTTC.